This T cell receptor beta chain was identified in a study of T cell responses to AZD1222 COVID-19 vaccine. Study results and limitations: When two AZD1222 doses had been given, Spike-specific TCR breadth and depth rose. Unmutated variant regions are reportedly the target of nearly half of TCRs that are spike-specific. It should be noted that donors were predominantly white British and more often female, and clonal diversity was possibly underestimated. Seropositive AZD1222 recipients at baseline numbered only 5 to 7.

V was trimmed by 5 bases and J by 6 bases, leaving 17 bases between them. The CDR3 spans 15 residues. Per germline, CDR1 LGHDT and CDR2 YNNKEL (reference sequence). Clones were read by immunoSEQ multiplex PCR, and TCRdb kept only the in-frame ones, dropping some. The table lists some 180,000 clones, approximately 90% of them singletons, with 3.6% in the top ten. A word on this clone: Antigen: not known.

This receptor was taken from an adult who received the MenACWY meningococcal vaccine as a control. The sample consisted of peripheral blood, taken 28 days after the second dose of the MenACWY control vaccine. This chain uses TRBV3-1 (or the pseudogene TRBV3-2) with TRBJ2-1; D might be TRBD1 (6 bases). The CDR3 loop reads CASSNRQDLRNEQFF. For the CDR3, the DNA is TGTGCCAGCAGCAACAGACAGGACCTACGCAATGAGCAGTTCTTC.